This TCR beta chain emerged from a study of PD-1 blockade in classical Hodgkin lymphoma. Trimming took off 6 bases at V and 0 bases at J, with 13 bases between the two ends. The CDR3 is made up of 16 amino acids. Germline lookup yields CDR1 SGHDT and CDR2 YYEEEE. Time point of the sample: cycle 4 day 1 (C4D1), after more than five weeks of nivolumab. Every single patient, without exception, relapsed after autologous stem cell transplantation, and brentuximab vedotin exposure varied. Method: immunoSEQ multiplex PCR; TCRdb's copy keeps in-frame clones and lacks some. The sample carries over 20,000 clones, approximately 65% recorded once.

This TCR was sampled from a human donor with classical Hodgkin lymphoma. The material was peripheral blood mononuclear cells (PBMCs), obtained before the fourth cycle of nivolumab. J is TRBJ2-6 and V is TRBV5-6, with D maybe TRBD2 (6 bases). CDR3 sequence (DNA): TGTGCCAGCACTACACCGCGGGGCTCTGGGGCCAACGTCCTGACTTTC. Its protein is CASTTPRGSGANVLTF.